Listed below are T cell receptor beta chains from one sample, sequenced in a study of T cell responses to AZD1222 COVID-19 vaccine. Clones were read by immunoSEQ multiplex PCR, and TCRdb kept only the in-frame ones, dropping some. The sample records 200,000 or so clones, about 90% being singletons. The specimen was peripheral blood, collected on day 0 of MenACWY control vaccination. The source is an adult in good health. The CDR3 runs from the conserved cysteine through the conserved F or W. A D gene is named only where the DNA matches it firmly. For some rows the clone size is stated as once, few or many, or as a class when expanded; others skip it.

CDR3 protein: CASSLDRIYNEQFF
CDR3 DNA: TGCGCCAGCAGCTTGGATAGGATCTACAATGAGCAGTTCTTC
V gene: TRBV5-1
D gene: -
CDR3 length: 14
J gene: TRBJ2-1
clone size: -

CDR3 protein: CASSLEGGRREKLFF
CDR3 DNA: TGTGCCAGCAGCTTAGAAGGGGGGCGAAGAGAAAAACTGTTTTTT
V gene: TRBV13
D gene: -
CDR3 length: 15
J gene: TRBJ1-4
clone size: -

CDR3 protein: CASSQVGPGSSYEQYF
CDR3 DNA: TGCGCCAGCAGCCAAGTGGGGCCGGGTAGCTCCTACGAGCAGTACTTC
V gene: TRBV4-1
D gene: -
CDR3 length: 16
J gene: TRBJ2-7
clone size: few

CDR3 protein: CASSLDSGLNPYNEQFF
CDR3 DNA: TGTGCCAGCAGCTTAGACTCTGGATTAAACCCCTACAATGAGCAGTTCTTC
V gene: TRBV11-2
D gene: -
CDR3 length: 17
J gene: TRBJ2-1
clone size: -

CDR3 protein: CASSDKTSGYTDTQYF
CDR3 DNA: TGTGCCAGCAGTGACAAGACTAGCGGGTACACAGATACGCAGTATTTT
V gene: TRBV6-2/TRBV6-3
D gene: TRBD2
CDR3 length: 16
J gene: TRBJ2-3
clone size: -

CDR3 protein: CASSYRGEGTEAFF
CDR3 DNA: TGTGCCAGCAGCTACAGGGGTGAGGGCACTGAAGCTTTCTTT
V gene: TRBV7-8
D gene: TRBD1
CDR3 length: 14
J gene: TRBJ1-1
clone size: -

CDR3 protein: CASSEAIAPYNEQFF
CDR3 DNA: TGTGCCAGCAGTGAAGCAATAGCCCCCTACAATGAGCAGTTCTTC
V gene: TRBV2
D gene: -
CDR3 length: 15
J gene: TRBJ2-1
clone size: -

CDR3 protein: CASSSDGYSPLHF
CDR3 DNA: TGTGCCAGCAGCTCGGACGGATATTCACCCCTCCACTTT
V gene: TRBV7-9
D gene: -
CDR3 length: 13
J gene: TRBJ1-6
clone size: -

CDR3 protein: CVSSEGLAYYNEQFF
CDR3 DNA: TGTGTCAGCAGCGAGGGACTAGCGTATTACAATGAGCAGTTCTTC
V gene: TRBV9
D gene: TRBD2
CDR3 length: 15
J gene: TRBJ2-1
clone size: -

CDR3 protein: CASTVRVTGELFF
CDR3 DNA: TGTGCCAGCACGGTCAGGGTCACCGGGGAGCTGTTTTTT
V gene: TRBV6-5
D gene: -
CDR3 length: 13
J gene: TRBJ2-2
clone size: -

CDR3 protein: CASSHSDPGEETQYF
CDR3 DNA: TGTGCCAGCAGCCATTCAGACCCTGGGGAGGAGACCCAGTACTTC
V gene: TRBV6-6
D gene: -
CDR3 length: 15
J gene: TRBJ2-5
clone size: -

CDR3 protein: CASSLSLWGGNEQFF
CDR3 DNA: TGTGCCAGCAGTTTAAGCTTATGGGGGGGCAATGAGCAGTTCTTC
V gene: TRBV27
D gene: TRBD2
CDR3 length: 15
J gene: TRBJ2-1
clone size: once

CDR3 protein: CASSPKAVASSYGYTF
CDR3 DNA: TGTGCCAGCTCACCAAAAGCGGTCGCTTCTAGCTATGGCTACACCTTC
V gene: TRBV18
D gene: -
CDR3 length: 16
J gene: TRBJ1-2
clone size: -

CDR3 protein: CASSQKSRLGLYTDTQYF
CDR3 DNA: TGTGCCAGCAGCCAAAAGTCGAGGTTAGGACTTTACACAGATACGCAGTATTTT
V gene: TRBV7-3
D gene: -
CDR3 length: 18
J gene: TRBJ2-3
clone size: -

CDR3 protein: CASSLAGQGFEQYF
CDR3 DNA: TGTGCCAGCAGCCTAGCGGGGCAGGGTTTCGAGCAGTACTTC
V gene: TRBV7-8
D gene: TRBD2
CDR3 length: 14
J gene: TRBJ2-7
clone size: -

CDR3 protein: CASRGQGAGELFF
CDR3 DNA: TGTGCCAGCAGGGGACAGGGAGCGGGGGAGCTGTTTTTT
V gene: TRBV6-5
D gene: TRBD1
CDR3 length: 13
J gene: TRBJ2-2
clone size: -

CDR3 protein: CASSPPAQGASYEQYF
CDR3 DNA: TGTGCCAGCTCACCCCCGGCACAGGGGGCTTCGTACGAGCAGTACTTC
V gene: TRBV18
D gene: TRBD1
CDR3 length: 16
J gene: TRBJ2-7
clone size: once

CDR3 protein: CASSLTFQGNQPQHF
CDR3 DNA: TGTGCCAGCAGCTTAACTTTCCAGGGCAATCAGCCCCAGCATTTT
V gene: TRBV7-2
D gene: -
CDR3 length: 15
J gene: TRBJ1-5
clone size: -

CDR3 protein: CASSQDVAGVSTDTQYF
CDR3 DNA: TGTGCCAGCAGCCAAGATGTTGCGGGAGTTTCAACAGATACGCAGTATTTT
V gene: TRBV3-1/TRBV3-2
D gene: TRBD2
CDR3 length: 17
J gene: TRBJ2-3
clone size: -

CDR3 protein: CASSSGAYEQYF
CDR3 DNA: TGTGCCAGCAGCTCCGGAGCCTACGAGCAGTACTTC
V gene: TRBV3-1/TRBV3-2
D gene: -
CDR3 length: 12
J gene: TRBJ2-7
clone size: -

CDR3 protein: CASSQALAGANYEQYF
CDR3 DNA: TGTGCCAGCAGCCAAGCCCTAGCGGGGGCCAACTACGAGCAGTACTTC
V gene: TRBV4-2
D gene: TRBD2
CDR3 length: 16
J gene: TRBJ2-7
clone size: -

CDR3 protein: CASSQVSAVEAFF
CDR3 DNA: TGTGCCAGCAGCCAAGTGTCGGCGGTTGAAGCTTTCTTT
V gene: TRBV3-1/TRBV3-2
D gene: -
CDR3 length: 13
J gene: TRBJ1-1
clone size: -

CDR3 protein: CASSLGGLNEQFF
CDR3 DNA: TGTGCCAGCAGCTTAGGGGGGTTGAATGAGCAGTTCTTC
V gene: TRBV7-2
D gene: -
CDR3 length: 13
J gene: TRBJ2-1
clone size: -

CDR3 protein: CATSRALTGLNTEAFF
CDR3 DNA: TGTGCCACCAGCAGAGCCTTGACAGGTCTGAACACTGAAGCTTTCTTT
V gene: TRBV15
D gene: -
CDR3 length: 16
J gene: TRBJ1-1
clone size: -

CDR3 protein: CASSTGTLKPYGYTF
CDR3 DNA: TGTGCCAGCAGCACCGGGACGCTCAAACCCTATGGCTACACCTTC
V gene: TRBV3-1/TRBV3-2
D gene: -
CDR3 length: 15
J gene: TRBJ1-2
clone size: few

CDR3 protein: CASIGGLNQPQHF
CDR3 DNA: TGTGCCAGCATCGGGGGGCTCAATCAGCCCCAGCATTTT
V gene: TRBV28
D gene: -
CDR3 length: 13
J gene: TRBJ1-5
clone size: -

CDR3 protein: CAWGTGLYYEQYF
CDR3 DNA: TGTGCCTGGGGGACAGGGCTTTATTACGAGCAGTACTTC
V gene: TRBV30
D gene: TRBD1
CDR3 length: 13
J gene: TRBJ2-7
clone size: few

CDR3 protein: CASSLQSGNTIYF
CDR3 DNA: TGTGCCAGCAGCTTACAATCCGGAAACACCATATATTTT
V gene: TRBV7-3
D gene: -
CDR3 length: 13
J gene: TRBJ1-3
clone size: -

CDR3 protein: CASTPSRYYGYTF
CDR3 DNA: TGTGCCAGTACGCCGAGCAGGTACTATGGCTACACCTTC
V gene: TRBV19
D gene: -
CDR3 length: 13
J gene: TRBJ1-2
clone size: -

CDR3 protein: CASSLLGSGSYEQYF
CDR3 DNA: TGTGCCAGCAGCCTCCTGGGGTCCGGGTCCTACGAGCAGTACTTC
V gene: TRBV7-2
D gene: -
CDR3 length: 15
J gene: TRBJ2-7
clone size: -

CDR3 protein: CASSLLASNYNEQFF
CDR3 DNA: TGTGCCAGCAGCTTGCTAGCGTCAAATTACAATGAGCAGTTCTTC
V gene: TRBV5-6
D gene: -
CDR3 length: 15
J gene: TRBJ2-1
clone size: -

CDR3 protein: CASSQRSEEQYF
CDR3 DNA: TGTGCCAGCAGTCAACGTTCTGAAGAGCAGTACTTC
V gene: TRBV28
D gene: -
CDR3 length: 12
J gene: TRBJ2-7
clone size: -

CDR3 protein: CASSLFSSYNEQFF
CDR3 DNA: TGCGCCAGCAGCTTGTTCAGCTCCTACAATGAGCAGTTCTTC
V gene: TRBV5-1
D gene: -
CDR3 length: 14
J gene: TRBJ2-1
clone size: -

CDR3 protein: CSVETGYKNIQYF
CDR3 DNA: TGCAGCGTAGAGACAGGGTATAAAAACATTCAGTACTTC
V gene: TRBV29-1
D gene: TRBD1
CDR3 length: 13
J gene: TRBJ2-4
clone size: -

CDR3 protein: CASSESPGLNLVTGNTIYF
CDR3 DNA: TGTGCCAGCAGCGAGAGTCCGGGACTCAACCTCGTTACTGGAAACACCATATATTTT
V gene: TRBV5-4
D gene: -
CDR3 length: 19
J gene: TRBJ1-3
clone size: -

CDR3 protein: CASSPSGTYEQYF
CDR3 DNA: TGTGCCAGCTCACCATCGGGTACCTACGAGCAGTACTTC
V gene: TRBV18
D gene: -
CDR3 length: 13
J gene: TRBJ2-7
clone size: -

CDR3 protein: CASSQEGQASSYEQYF
CDR3 DNA: TGTGCCAGCAGCCAAGAGGGACAGGCTAGCTCCTACGAGCAGTACTTC
V gene: TRBV3-1/TRBV3-2
D gene: TRBD1
CDR3 length: 16
J gene: TRBJ2-7
clone size: -